This entry lists 24 T cell receptor beta chains sequenced from one sample in a study of T cell responses to AZD1222 COVID-19 vaccine. Clones were sequenced by immunoSEQ multiplex PCR, and TCRdb holds only the in-frame ones, with some missing. The table lists approximately 30,000 clones, around 93% of them singletons. Sample: peripheral blood, taken 28 days after the second AZD1222 dose. All receptors come from an adult who received the AZD1222 COVID-19 vaccine.

The chain recombines TRBV28 with TRBJ1-3; perhaps TRBD1 as D (6 bases). The CDR3 runs 15 residues. Per the germline V gene, CDR1 is MDHEN and CDR2 is SYDVKM. The germline V and J ends were trimmed by 8 bases and 6 bases, with 20 bases remaining between them. For the CDR3, the DNA is TGTGCCAGCTGGGGGCCATTGGGGTCGGAAAACACCATATATTTT. It codes for CASWGPLGSENTIYF.

This chain links TRBV5-1 with TRBJ2-3; 9 bases map to TRBD2. The germline CDR1 and CDR2 sequences are SGHRS and YFSETQ. V was pared by 3 bases and J by 4 bases, with 9 bases of the junction left unmatched. This CDR3 region has 16 residues. As DNA, the CDR3 is TGCGCCAGCAGCTGGACTGGCGGGAGGGCCCCAGATACGCAGTATTTT. It specifies CASSWTGGRAPDTQYF.

CDR3 region: CASQDRTRGGTQYF. The CDR3, as DNA: TGTGCCAGCCAGGACAGAACTAGGGGGGGTACGCAGTATTTT. The chain employs TRBV10-3 and TRBJ2-3, with a tentative D call TRBD2 (7 bases). In germline, CDR1 is ENHRY, CDR2 SYGVKD. The CDR3 covers 14 residues. V was trimmed by 10 bases and J by 8 bases, leaving 22 bases between them.

This chain links TRBV4-1 with TRBJ2-1; 8 bases fit TRBD2. Germline CDR1 is MGHRA and CDR2 is YSYEKL. The J segment lost 8 bases and the V segment lost 5 bases, leaving 17 bases of the junction unmatched. The CDR3 has 17 amino acids. The CDR3 loop reads CASSTTGFGRGRDEQFF. The CDR3 DNA is TGCGCCAGCAGCACCACAGGGTTCGGGAGGGGACGCGATGAGCAGTTCTTC.

The genes are TRBV28 and TRBJ1-5; D is ambiguous. This CDR3 is 14 amino acids long. V lost 6 bases and J lost 0, with 9 bases in between. Germline-derived CDR1 and CDR2 are MDHEN and SYDVKM. CDR3 region: CASSSTPSNQPQHF. CDR3 nucleotide sequence: TGTGCCAGCAGCTCCACACCTAGCAATCAGCCCCAGCATTTT. Looking up the rest from reference TRBV28 and TRBJ1-5 gives the full variable domain: DVKVTQSSRYLVKRTGEKVFLECVQDMDHENMFWYRQDPGLGLRLIYFSYDVKMKEKGDIPEGYSVSREKKERFSLILESASTNQTSMYLCASSSTPSNQPQHFGDGTRLSIL.

This chain joins TRBV6-2 or TRBV6-3 and TRBJ2-7; 8 bases line up with TRBD1. CDR1 and CDR2 (germline): MNHEY, SVGEGT. V shed 2 bases and J 4 bases; nucleotides not matched to a gene: 4. The CDR3 sequence is 14 residues long. The CDR3 DNA is TGTGCCAGCAGTTACGGAACAGGGGGTTACGAGCAGTACTTC. Translated: CASSYGTGGYEQYF.

The V call is TRBV7-9, the J call TRBJ1-6; possibly TRBD1 for D (6 bases). The CDR3 runs to 16 residues. Germline-derived CDR1 and CDR2 are SEHNR and FQNEAQ (reference sequence). V was trimmed by 2 bases and J by 7 bases, leaving 15 bases between them. The DNA of the CDR3 is TGTGCCAGCAGCTTACGTTCAGGGGCGGGCAATTCACCCCTCCACTTT. It codes for CASSLRSGAGNSPLHF.

The V call is TRBV3-1 (or the pseudogene TRBV3-2), the J call TRBJ2-1; 11 nucleotides agree with TRBD2. Germline V gene lookup returns CDR1 LGHDT and CDR2 YNNKEL (reference sequence). The ends lost 4 bases at V and 9 bases at J; junction bases unmatched: 8. The length of the CDR3 is 15 residues. The CDR3 DNA reads TGTGCCAGCAGCCCCCGGCTAGCGGGAGGTAGTGAGCAGTTCTTC. It encodes CASSPRLAGGSEQFF.

This clone appeared once. V and J are TRBV4-1 and TRBJ2-5, with TRBD1 as a possible D gene (6 bases). Germline loops: CDR1 MGHRA, CDR2 YSYEKL. The CDR3 sequence is 14 residues long. The germline V and J ends were trimmed by 6 bases and 1 base, with 12 bases remaining between them. The CDR3 loop is CASRTRGGQETQYF. The CDR3 bases are TGCGCCAGCAGAACCCGAGGGGGCCAAGAGACCCAGTACTTC.

The V and J genes are TRBV11-2 and TRBJ2-5; 13 bases line up with TRBD2. In germline, CDR1 is SGHAT, CDR2 FQNNGV. V lost 5 bases to trimming and J lost 5 bases; unmatched junction nucleotides: 5. CDR3 length equals 15 residues. CDR3 loop: CASSPRTSGSETQYF. The CDR3, as DNA: TGTGCCAGCAGCCCGAGGACTAGCGGGAGTGAGACCCAGTACTTC.

This clone was seen once. The chain joins TRBV18 to TRBJ2-6; 9 bases agree with TRBD1. J gave up 4 bases and V 3 bases, and 10 bases lay outside the gene matches. The CDR3 is made up of 18 amino acids. Germline CDR1 KGHSH, CDR2 LQKENI. This CDR3 is CASSPRGTGISGANVLTF. The CDR3 bases are TGTGCCAGCTCACCCCGTGGGACAGGGATCTCCGGGGCCAACGTCCTGACTTTC. Full variable domain (missing parts from reference TRBV18 and TRBJ2-6): NAGVMQNPRHLVRRRGQEARLRCSPMKGHSHVYWYRQLPEEGLKFMVYLQKENIIDESGMPKERFSAEFPKEGPSILRIQQVVRGDSAAYFCASSPRGTGISGANVLTFGAGSRLTVL.

This chain connects TRBV29-1 to TRBJ2-3; 7 bases map to TRBD2. Per the germline V gene, CDR1 is SQVTM and CDR2 is ANQGSEA. Germline trimming cut 8 bases from V and 2 bases from J; bases unmatched to any gene: 4. The CDR3 extends over 12 amino acids. This chain's CDR3 is CSLGLVTDTQYF. The DNA of the CDR3 is TGCAGCCTTGGACTAGTCACAGATACGCAGTATTTT.

The chain combines TRBV28 with TRBJ2-3; TRBD1 agrees at 12 bases. The CDR3 extends over 15 amino acids. The germline V gene has CDR1 MDHEN and CDR2 SYDVKM. J was trimmed by 4 bases and V by 5 bases; bases with no gene match: 4. CDR3 loop: CASSMGQGAPDTQYF. The CDR3 nucleotides read TGTGCCAGCAGTATGGGACAGGGGGCCCCAGATACGCAGTATTTT. Looking up the rest from reference TRBV28 and TRBJ2-3 gives the full variable domain: DVKVTQSSRYLVKRTGEKVFLECVQDMDHENMFWYRQDPGLGLRLIYFSYDVKMKEKGDIPEGYSVSREKKERFSLILESASTNQTSMYLCASSMGQGAPDTQYFGPGTRLTVL.

The J gene is TRBJ1-3, the V gene TRBV19; 7 bases align to TRBD1. The germline gives CDR1 LNHDA, CDR2 SQIVND (reference sequence). The V and J ends lost 9 bases and 2 bases, in that order; junction bases with no gene match: 16. CDR3 length: 17 amino acids. CDR3 protein: CASKTGPLSHTGNTIYF. The CDR3 region has the DNA TGTGCCAGCAAGACAGGGCCTCTATCCCATACTGGAAACACCATATATTTT.

The gene calls are TRBV7-2 and TRBJ2-3, with TRBD2 matching over 10 bases. J lost 7 bases, V lost 5 bases, and 15 bases had no gene match. The CDR3 contains 17 residues. The germline CDR1 and CDR2 sequences are SGHTA and FQGNSA. CDR3 loop: CASSRVGGLAASYTQYF. The DNA of the CDR3 is TGTGCCAGCAGCCGGGTGGGCGGACTAGCGGCTTCCTATACGCAGTATTTT. The variable domain in full, with the rest retrieved from reference TRBV7-2 and TRBJ2-3, is GAGVSQSPSNKVTEKGKDVELRCDPISGHTALYWYRQSLGQGLEFLIYFQGNSAPDKSGLPSDRFSAERTGGSVSTLTIQRTQQEDSAVYLCASSRVGGLAASYTQYFGPGTRLTVL.

V is TRBV11-2 and J is TRBJ2-5, with 10 bases matching TRBD1. The V gene end was trimmed by 3 bases and the J gene end by 8 bases; junction bases not matched to a gene: 6. Germline V CDR1 and CDR2: SGHAT, FQNNGV. The CDR3 runs 14 residues. The CDR3 region has the DNA TGTGCCAGCAGCTTTGGGGACAGGGGTATAACCCAGTACTTC. Encoded protein: CASSFGDRGITQYF. The full variable domain, its missing parts supplied by reference TRBV11-2 and TRBJ2-5, is EAGVAQSPRYKIIEKRQSVAFWCNPISGHATLYWYQQILGQGPKLLIQFQNNGVVDDSQLPKDRFSAERLKGVDSTLKIQPAKLEDSAVYLCASSFGDRGITQYFGPGTRLLVL.

The J gene is TRBJ1-4, the V gene TRBV27; maybe TRBD1 (6 bases). Per the germline V gene, CDR1 is MNHEY and CDR2 is SMNVEV (reference sequence). This CDR3 region has 14 residues. The ends were cut back, 2 bases at V and 8 bases at J, with 12 bases in the middle. The CDR3 coding sequence is TGTGCCAGCAGTTTAGAGAGGGGGGGCGAAAAACTGTTTTTT. Translating it yields CASSLERGGEKLFF. Variable domain in full (rest from reference TRBV27 and TRBJ1-4): EAQVTQNPRYLITVTGKKLTVTCSQNMNHEYMSWYRQDPGLGLRQIYYSMNVEVTDKGDVPEGYKVSRKEKRNFPLILESPSPNQTSLYFCASSLERGGEKLFFGSGTQLSVL.

The sample holds one count of this clone. This chain joins TRBV7-6 and TRBJ2-7; tentative D call: TRBD2 (6 bases). V shed 1 base and J shed 3 bases, with 16 bases lying between them. This CDR3 comprises 16 residues. Germline-derived CDR1 and CDR2 are SGHVS and FNYEAQ. CDR3 protein: CASSLGSGVEIYEQYF. In DNA form, the CDR3 reads TGTGCCAGCAGCTTAGGGTCGGGGGTAGAAATCTACGAGCAGTACTTC. Looking up the rest from reference TRBV7-6 and TRBJ2-7 gives the full variable domain: GAGVSQSPRYKVTKRGQDVALRCDPISGHVSLYWYRQALGQGPEFLTYFNYEAQQDKSGLPNDRFSAERPEGSISTLTIQRTEQRDSAMYRCASSLGSGVEIYEQYFGPGTRLTVT.

This clone was observed a single time. The J gene is TRBJ2-1, the V gene TRBV7-2; TRBD2 agrees at 11 bases. The J segment lost 9 bases and the V segment lost 0 bases, leaving 7 bases of the junction unmatched. The germline gives CDR1 SGHTA, CDR2 FQGNSA. The CDR3 totals 16 residues. CDR3 nucleotides: TGTGCCAGCAGCTTAGCTACTAGCGGGAGCAAGGGTGAGCAGTTCTTC. Protein product: CASSLATSGSKGEQFF.

The rearrangement uses TRBV7-8 and TRBJ2-3; 9 bases are a match to TRBD2. CDR1 and CDR2 (germline): SGHVS, FQNEAQ. This CDR3 region has 16 residues. Unmatched junction bases numbered 11, after V lost 5 bases and J lost 5 bases. In DNA form, the CDR3 reads TGTGCCAGCAGCACTAGGATAGCGGGAGATATAGATACGCAGTATTTT. Encoded protein: CASSTRIAGDIDTQYF.

The rearrangement links TRBV28 to TRBJ1-2, with a weak D call TRBD1 (5 bases). Germline V gene sequence: CDR1 MDHEN, CDR2 SYDVKM. The CDR3 has 14 residues. Trimming removed 8 bases from V and 6 bases from J, with 19 bases in between. The CDR3 DNA is TGTGCCAGCTTTTGGGGCAGGGTGCAGGATGGCTACACCTTC. Translated: CASFWGRVQDGYTF.

The V and J genes are TRBV6-5 and TRBJ1-4, with no clear D. Per the germline V gene, CDR1 is MNHEY and CDR2 is SVGAGI. This CDR3 spans 15 amino acids. V was shortened by 0 bases and J by 5 bases, with 10 bases between the two germline ends. Written as DNA, the CDR3 is TGTGCCAGCAGTTACTCAGGGATGGAGAATGAAAAACTGTTTTTT. It codes for CASSYSGMENEKLFF.

V is TRBV25-1 and J is TRBJ2-1; D not certain. Germline CDR1 MGHDK, CDR2 SYGVNS. CDR3 size: 12 residues. The V and J ends lost 3 bases and 4 bases respectively, with 4 bases between them. In DNA, the CDR3 is TGTGCCAGCAGTGACTATTACAATGAGCAGTTCTTC. This encodes CASSDYYNEQFF.

This rearrangement joins TRBV7-9 to TRBJ1-2, with TRBD1 matching 8 bases. The CDR3 length is 14 residues. V shed 1 base and J 7 bases; nucleotides not matched to a gene: 5. CDR1 and CDR2 from the germline V gene are SEHNR and FQNEAQ (reference sequence). CDR3 DNA: TGTGCCAGCAGCTTAGACGGACAGGGACCTGGCTACACCTTC. It yields the protein CASSLDGQGPGYTF.